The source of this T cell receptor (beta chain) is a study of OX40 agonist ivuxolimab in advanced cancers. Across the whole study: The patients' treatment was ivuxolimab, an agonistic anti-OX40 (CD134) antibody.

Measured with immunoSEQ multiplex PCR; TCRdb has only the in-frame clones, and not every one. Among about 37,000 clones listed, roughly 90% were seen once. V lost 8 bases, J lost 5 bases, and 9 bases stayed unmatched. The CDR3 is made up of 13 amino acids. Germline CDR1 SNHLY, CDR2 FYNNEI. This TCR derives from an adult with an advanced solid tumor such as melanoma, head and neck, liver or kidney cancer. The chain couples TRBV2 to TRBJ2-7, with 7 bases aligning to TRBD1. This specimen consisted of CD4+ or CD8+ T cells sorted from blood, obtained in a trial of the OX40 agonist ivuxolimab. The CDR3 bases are TGTGCCAGCGGTACGACAGGGTATCACGAGCAGTACTTC. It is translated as CASGTTGYHEQYF.